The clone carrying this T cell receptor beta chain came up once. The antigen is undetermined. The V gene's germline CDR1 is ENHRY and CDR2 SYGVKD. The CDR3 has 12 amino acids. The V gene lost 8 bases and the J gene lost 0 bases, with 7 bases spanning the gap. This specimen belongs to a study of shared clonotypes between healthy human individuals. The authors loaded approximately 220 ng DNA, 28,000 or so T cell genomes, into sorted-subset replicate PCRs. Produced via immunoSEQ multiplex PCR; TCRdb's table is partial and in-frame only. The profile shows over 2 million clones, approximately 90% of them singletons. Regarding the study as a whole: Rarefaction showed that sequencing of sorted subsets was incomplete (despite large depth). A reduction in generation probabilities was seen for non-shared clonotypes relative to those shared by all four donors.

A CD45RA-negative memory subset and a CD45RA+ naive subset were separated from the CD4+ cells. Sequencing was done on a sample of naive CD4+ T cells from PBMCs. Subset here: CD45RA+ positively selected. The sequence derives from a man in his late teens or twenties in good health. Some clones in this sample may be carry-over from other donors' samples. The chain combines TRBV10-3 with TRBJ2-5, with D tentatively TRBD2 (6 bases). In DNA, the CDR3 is TGTGCCATCGGAGGGGACCAAGAGACCCAGTACTTC. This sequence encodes CAIGGDQETQYF.